This entry describes one T cell receptor (beta chain). Its target is unknown. Sequencing was performed with immunoSEQ multiplex PCR; in TCRdb, only in-frame clones are kept and a portion is missing. The data contain 4,000 or so clones, around three fifths of them singletons. This specimen belongs to a study of coeliac disease. On the study more broadly: Without high-resolution HLA typing, biased TRBV7-2 usage was queried.

V lost 2 bases, J lost 6 bases, and 12 bases lay in between. Germline CDR1 is MRHNA and CDR2 is SNTAGT. This CDR3 has 14 amino acids. Study-wide findings and caveats: Intraepithelial and lamina propria fractions were not highly pure. Active celiac intraepithelial and lamina propria samples had lower TRB and TRG clonality than control samples. Known gliadin-specific TRB sequences: about 45% of the 18 coeliac samples, only 1 of 6 controls.

Sequencing input: lymphocytes from the gut lamina propria. The chain carries TRBV6-4 and TRBJ2-3; maybe TRBD2 (7 bases). The clonotype comes from a man aged 70-80 years without celiac disease. The CDR3 sequence is CASSDGGAWDTQYF. The CDR3 DNA follows: TGTGCCAGCAGTGACGGGGGGGCGTGGGATACGCAGTATTTT.